One sample yielded the 24 T cell receptor beta chains listed below, sequenced in a study of blood T cell repertoires in COVID-19. The assay was immunoSEQ multiplex PCR, and TCRdb's table has in-frame clones only and misses some. The data contain around 100,000 clones, more than 75% of them seen just once; the ten biggest clones take up roughly 14%. Sequenced input: peripheral blood. The receptors shown here come from a human donor in a cohort sampled during active COVID-19.

Note on this clone: Relative to the germline gene, one junction end is altered; a read error may explain this. J is TRBJ2-7 and V is TRBV5-6, with D maybe TRBD1 (5 bases). The CDR3 has 14 amino acids. In germline, CDR1 is SGHDT, CDR2 YYEEEE. CDR3 in amino acids: CANSLGQGGYEQYF. In DNA, the CDR3 is TGTGCCAACAGCTTGGGGCAGGGCGGCTACGAGCAGTACTTC. The entire variable domain, with the rest obtained from reference TRBV5-6 and TRBJ2-7, is as follows: DAGVTQSPTHLIKTRGQQVTLRCSPKSGHDTVSWYQQALGQGPQFIFQYYEEEERQRGNFPDRFSGHQFPNYSSELNVNALLLGDSALYLCANSLGQGGYEQYFGPGTRLTVT.

The chain recombines TRBV6-5 with TRBJ2-5; D is possibly TRBD1 (5 bases). V gave up 5 bases and J gave up 2 bases, with 9 bases separating them. This CDR3 comprises 13 residues. The germline CDR1 and CDR2 sequences are MNHEY and SVGAGI. The CDR3 reads CASSLTVQETQYF. In nucleotides, the CDR3 is TGTGCCAGCAGTCTGACAGTTCAAGAGACCCAGTACTTC.

This chain joins TRBV14 and TRBJ1-1, with 8 positions matching TRBD1. CDR3 length: 17 residues. Per the germline V gene, CDR1 is SGHDN and CDR2 is FVKESK. J gave up 2 bases and V 1 base, and 9 bases lay outside the gene matches. The CDR3 DNA sequence: TGTGCCAGCAGCCAAGCAGCAGGGGGCGCGGGCAACACTGAAGCTTTCTTT. It yields the protein CASSQAAGGAGNTEAFF.

The chain links TRBV7-9 to TRBJ1-2; TRBD1 might be the D (6 bases). Germline values: CDR1 SEHNR, CDR2 FQNEAQ (reference sequence). The length of the CDR3 is 14 residues. The V end lost 5 bases, the J end lost 5 bases, and 15 bases lay between the germline ends. CDR3 bases: TGTGCCAGCAGCCCACCAGGGGCAGCTTATGGCTACACCTTC. Its protein product is CASSPPGAAYGYTF.

The rearrangement joins TRBV6-2 or TRBV6-3 to TRBJ2-1, with TRBD1 as a possible D gene (5 bases). Germline V lookup: CDR1 MNHEY, CDR2 SVGEGT. CDR3 length: 16 residues. The germline V and J ends were trimmed by 5 bases and 4 bases, with 18 bases remaining between them. For the CDR3, the DNA is TGTGCCAGCAGTCAACTCCAGGGTACGGTATACAATGAGCAGTTCTTC. It is translated as CASSQLQGTVYNEQFF.

CDR3 DNA: TGTGCCAGCAGTGTCACCGGGACAGGGGACTATGGCTACACCTTC. Its protein is CASSVTGTGDYGYTF. The chain is built from TRBV6-2 or TRBV6-3 and TRBJ1-2; 10 nucleotides match TRBD1. The V gene end was trimmed by 5 bases and the J gene end by 3 bases; junction bases not matched to a gene: 6. Germline V lookup: CDR1 MNHEY, CDR2 SVGEGT. This CDR3 spans 15 amino acids.

The chain is built from TRBV7-9 and TRBJ2-3; 8 bases map to TRBD2. V shed 5 bases and J 2 bases; nucleotides not matched to a gene: 6. Germline CDR1 is SEHNR and CDR2 is FQNEAQ (reference sequence). The CDR3 covers 15 residues. The CDR3: CASSPGLAVTDTQYF. In DNA form, the CDR3 reads TGTGCCAGCAGCCCCGGACTAGCAGTCACAGATACGCAGTATTTT.

This clone was picked up a small number of times. This rearrangement joins TRBV2 to TRBJ2-7, with D perhaps matching TRBD2 (5 bases). Germline V gene lookup returns CDR1 SNHLY and CDR2 FYNNEI. The CDR3 has 13 residues. Trimming shortened V by 2 bases and J by 3 bases, and 8 bases separated the two germline ends. The CDR3 spells CASSERTYYEQYF. The CDR3, as DNA: TGTGCCAGCAGTGAAAGGACTTACTACGAGCAGTACTTC.

CDR3 nucleotide sequence: TGTGCCAGCAGTTTTGCCAGGGACGAGCAGTACTTC. Translated: CASSFARDEQYF. The chain employs TRBV28 and TRBJ2-7; a possible D gene is TRBD1 (5 bases). The germline V and J ends were trimmed by 3 bases and 5 bases, with 8 bases remaining between them. CDR3 length equals 12 residues. The germline gives CDR1 MDHEN, CDR2 SYDVKM.

In this sample, this clone turned up a few times. The rearrangement uses TRBV5-5 and TRBJ2-7; the D gene is possibly TRBD2 (5 bases). V was pared by 0 bases and J by 1 base, with 11 bases between. CDR1 and CDR2 from the germline V gene are SGHKS and YYEKEE (reference sequence). CDR3 size: 15 residues. The CDR3 reads CASSLGSSRSYEQYF. In nucleotides, the CDR3 is TGTGCCAGCAGCTTGGGCTCTAGCAGATCCTACGAGCAGTACTTC. Full variable domain (outside the CDR3, taken from reference TRBV5-5 and TRBJ2-7): DAGVTQSPTHLIKTRGQQVTLRCSPISGHKSVSWYQQVLGQGPQFIFQYYEKEERGRGNFPDRFSARQFPNYSSELNVNALLLGDSALYLCASSLGSSRSYEQYFGPGTRLTVT.

This chain links TRBV2 with TRBJ2-7; D is possibly TRBD1 (6 bases). With 5 bases removed from V and 1 base from J, the gap between germline ends came to 9 bases. Germline lookup yields CDR1 SNHLY and CDR2 FYNNEI. The CDR3 runs to 13 residues. The CDR3, as DNA: TGTGCCAGCAGTAACAGGGAATCCTACGAGCAGTACTTC. Protein product: CASSNRESYEQYF.

The rearrangement uses TRBV5-1 and TRBJ2-1; D might be TRBD1 (6 bases). V was cut by 4 bases and J by 0 bases, with 14 bases left in between. CDR1 and CDR2 from the germline V gene are SGHRS and YFSETQ. This CDR3 contains 16 residues. This CDR3 is CASSQQGTGSYNEQFF. CDR3 bases: TGCGCCAGCAGCCAACAGGGAACGGGCTCCTACAATGAGCAGTTCTTC.

This clone was seen more than once but under ten times. V and J are TRBV7-9 and TRBJ1-2; TRBD1 is a possible D gene (6 bases). Trimming left V 0 bases short and J 7 bases short, with 12 bases between. CDR3 length: 14 residues. Germline values: CDR1 SEHNR, CDR2 FQNEAQ (reference sequence). The CDR3 loop is CASSLAAGAVGYTF. The CDR3 DNA reads TGTGCCAGCAGCTTAGCGGCAGGGGCGGTTGGCTACACCTTC.

The V call is TRBV19, the J call TRBJ1-3, with D hard to call. The CDR3 contains 17 residues. Germline V gene sequence: CDR1 LNHDA, CDR2 SQIVND (reference sequence). Between the trimmed V and J ends, which lost 2 bases and 0 bases, there was a span of 14 bases. In DNA, the CDR3 is TGTGCCAGTAGTATATCTCAGGCCGAGAGCTCTGGAAACACCATATATTTT. As protein: CASSISQAESSGNTIYF.

The gene calls are TRBV2 and TRBJ2-5; D is perhaps TRBD2 (6 bases). Trimming left V 0 bases short and J 5 bases short, with 10 bases between. Per the germline V gene, CDR1 is SNHLY and CDR2 is FYNNEI. The CDR3 contains 14 residues. DNA of the CDR3: TGTGCCAGCAGTGAAGCGAGGAGGGTGGAGACCCAGTACTTC. Its translation: CASSEARRVETQYF.

The CDR3: CATQGHYGYTF. In nucleotides, the CDR3 is TGTGCCACACAGGGCCACTATGGCTACACCTTC. The V gene is TRBV19, the J gene TRBJ1-2, with D possibly being TRBD1 (6 bases). The CDR3 has 11 residues. Trimming shortened V by 10 bases and J by 3 bases, and 9 bases separated the two germline ends. The germline V gene encodes CDR1 LNHDA and CDR2 SQIVND (reference sequence).

Note on this clone: An end of the junction does not agree with germline; a read error may underlie this. The CDR3 is CASSSNNEQFF. CDR3 nucleotides: TGTGCCAGCAGCTCCAACAATGAGCAGTTCTTC. This chain connects TRBV7-9 to TRBJ2-1; unclear D gene. This CDR3 comprises 11 residues. Germline lookup yields CDR1 SEHNR and CDR2 FQNEAQ (reference sequence).

The genes are TRBV11-3 and TRBJ1-2, with D uncertain. The CDR3 extends over 13 amino acids. The germline V and J ends were trimmed by 5 bases and 3 bases, with 10 bases remaining between them. Germline values: CDR1 SGHNT, CDR2 YENEEA. The CDR3, as DNA: TGTGCCAGCAGCGGGAGGGATTACTATGGCTACACCTTC. It translates to CASSGRDYYGYTF.

The J gene is TRBJ2-7, the V gene TRBV27; D may be TRBD1 (5 bases). V lost 6 bases to trimming and J lost 1 base, with 10 bases between them. The V gene's germline CDR1 is MNHEY and CDR2 SMNVEV (reference sequence). CDR3 length: 13 amino acids. CDR3 nucleotides: TGTGCCAGCAGCTACAGGAGTTCCTACGAGCAGTACTTC. This sequence encodes CASSYRSSYEQYF.

The chain carries TRBV29-1 and TRBJ1-1, with D maybe TRBD1 (5 bases). The V gene's germline CDR1 is SQVTM and CDR2 ANQGSEA. V dropped 4 bases and J dropped 3 bases, with 15 bases sitting between them. This CDR3 contains 14 residues. CDR3 sequence: CSVVSGGGDTEAFF. The CDR3 nucleotides are TGCAGCGTTGTATCTGGCGGGGGGGACACTGAAGCTTTCTTT.

The gene calls are TRBV30 and TRBJ1-1; D gene uncertain. The V and J ends lost 2 bases and 7 bases respectively, with 11 bases between them. The CDR3 is 12 residues long. Germline V gives CDR1 GTSNPN, CDR2 SVGIG (reference sequence). The CDR3 DNA is TGTGCCTGGAGTACCGGGTTTGATGAAGCTTTCTTT. Protein: CAWSTGFDEAFF.

J is TRBJ2-7 and V is TRBV12-3 or TRBV12-4; TRBD1 matches at 7 bases. The ends lost 8 bases at V and 7 bases at J; junction bases unmatched: 11. The CDR3 loop spans 13 amino acids. This chain's CDR3 is CASQGQTTGEQYF. The CDR3 DNA reads as TGTGCCAGCCAGGGACAGACGACGGGGGAGCAGTACTTC.

V usage is TRBV7-2 and J usage is TRBJ2-7; TRBD1 might be the D (6 bases). V dropped 5 bases and J dropped 1 base, with 15 bases sitting between them. The CDR3 runs to 15 residues. CDR1 and CDR2 (germline): SGHTA, FQGNSA. The CDR3 here is CASSPTPGVSYEQYF. CDR3 nucleotides: TGTGCCAGCAGCCCTACGCCAGGGGTGTCCTACGAGCAGTACTTC.

Of note for this clone: The junction and the germline gene differ at one end; a read error may be behind it. V and J are TRBV10-3 and TRBJ2-6; 7 bases agree with TRBD1. Germline CDR1 reads ENHRY; CDR2 reads SYGVKD. The CDR3 has 16 residues. The CDR3 here is CATSGQDGVGANVLTF. CDR3 coding DNA: TGTGCCACCAGTGGACAGGACGGGGTTGGGGCCAACGTCCTGACTTTC.